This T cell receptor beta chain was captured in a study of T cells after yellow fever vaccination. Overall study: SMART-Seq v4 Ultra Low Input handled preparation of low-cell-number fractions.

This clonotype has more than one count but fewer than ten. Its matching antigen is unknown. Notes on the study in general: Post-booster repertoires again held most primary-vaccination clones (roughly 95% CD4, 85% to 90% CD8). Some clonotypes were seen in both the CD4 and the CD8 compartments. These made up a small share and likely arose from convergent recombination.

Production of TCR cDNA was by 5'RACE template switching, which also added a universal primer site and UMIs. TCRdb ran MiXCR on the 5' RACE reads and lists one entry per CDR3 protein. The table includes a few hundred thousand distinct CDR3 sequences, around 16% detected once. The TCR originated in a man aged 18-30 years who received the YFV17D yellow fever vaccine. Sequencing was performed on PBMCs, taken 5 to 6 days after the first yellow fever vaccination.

Here the CDR3 reads CASSDRRPQVHGAEAFF. CDR3 DNA: TGTGCCAGCAGTGATCGCCGCCCACAGGTCCATGGGGCTGAAGCTTTCTTT. The chain couples TRBV2 to TRBJ1-1; tentative D call: TRBD1 (5 bases). Trimming removed 3 bases from V and 6 bases from J, with 23 bases in between. The length of the CDR3 is 17 residues. Germline V gene sequence: CDR1 SNHLY, CDR2 FYNNEI. The full variable domain, completed using reference TRBV2 and TRBJ1-1, is EPEVTQTPSHQVTQMGQEVILRCVPISNHLYFYWYRQILGQKVEFLVSFYNNEISEKSEIFDDQFSVERPDGSNFTLKIRSTKLEDSAMYFCASSDRRPQVHGAEAFFGQGTRLTVV.